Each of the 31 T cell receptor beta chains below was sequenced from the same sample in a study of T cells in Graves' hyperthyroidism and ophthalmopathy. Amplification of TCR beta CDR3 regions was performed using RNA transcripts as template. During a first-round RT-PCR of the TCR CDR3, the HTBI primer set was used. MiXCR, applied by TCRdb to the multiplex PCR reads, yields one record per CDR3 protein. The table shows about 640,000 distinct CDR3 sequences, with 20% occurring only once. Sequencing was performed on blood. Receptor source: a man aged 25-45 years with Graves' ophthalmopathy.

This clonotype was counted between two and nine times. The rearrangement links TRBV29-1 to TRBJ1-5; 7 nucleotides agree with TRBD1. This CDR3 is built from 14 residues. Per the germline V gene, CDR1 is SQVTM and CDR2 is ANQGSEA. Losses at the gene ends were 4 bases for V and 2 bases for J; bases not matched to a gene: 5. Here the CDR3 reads CSVGSGTGNQPQHF. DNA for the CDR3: TGCAGCGTTGGATCCGGGACAGGCAATCAGCCCCAGCATTTT. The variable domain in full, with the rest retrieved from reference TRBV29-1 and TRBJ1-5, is SAVISQKPSRDICQRGTSLTIQCQVDSQVTMMFWYRQQPGQSLTLIATANQGSEATYESGFVIDKFPISRPNLTFSTLTVSNMSPEDSSIYLCSVGSGTGNQPQHFGDGTRLSIL.

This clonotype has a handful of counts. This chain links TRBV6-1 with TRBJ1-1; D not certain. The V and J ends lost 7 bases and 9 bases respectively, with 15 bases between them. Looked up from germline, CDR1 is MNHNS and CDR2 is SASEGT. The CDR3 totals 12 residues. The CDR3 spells CASNEYGEQAFF. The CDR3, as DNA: TGTGCCAGCAACGAGTATGGAGAACAAGCTTTCTTT.

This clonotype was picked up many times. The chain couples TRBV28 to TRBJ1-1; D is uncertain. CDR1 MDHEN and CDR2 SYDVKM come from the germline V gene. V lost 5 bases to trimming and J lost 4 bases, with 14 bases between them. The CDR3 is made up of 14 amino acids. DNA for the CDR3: TGTGCCAGCAGTCTCATTGTTGGGTTCACTGAAGCTTTCTTT. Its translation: CASSLIVGFTEAFF.

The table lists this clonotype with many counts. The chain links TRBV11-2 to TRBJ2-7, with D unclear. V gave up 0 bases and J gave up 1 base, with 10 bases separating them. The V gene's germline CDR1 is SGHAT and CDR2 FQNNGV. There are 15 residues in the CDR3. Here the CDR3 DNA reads TGTGCCAGCAGCTTAGATGGAAGCCGGTCCTACGAGCAGTACTTC. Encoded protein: CASSLDGSRSYEQYF.

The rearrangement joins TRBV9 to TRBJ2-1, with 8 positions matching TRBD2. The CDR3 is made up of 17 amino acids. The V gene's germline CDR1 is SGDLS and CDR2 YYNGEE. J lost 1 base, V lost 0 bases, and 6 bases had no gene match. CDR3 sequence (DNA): TGTGCCAGCAGCGTAGGGGGGGGCGGGAGGTCCTACAATGAGCAGTTCTTC. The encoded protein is CASSVGGGGRSYNEQFF. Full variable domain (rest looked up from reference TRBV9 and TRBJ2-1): DSGVTQTPKHLITATGQRVTLRCSPRSGDLSVYWYQQSLDQGLQFLIQYYNGEERAKGNILERFSAQQFPDLHSELNLSSLELGDSALYFCASSVGGGGRSYNEQFFGPGTRLTVL.

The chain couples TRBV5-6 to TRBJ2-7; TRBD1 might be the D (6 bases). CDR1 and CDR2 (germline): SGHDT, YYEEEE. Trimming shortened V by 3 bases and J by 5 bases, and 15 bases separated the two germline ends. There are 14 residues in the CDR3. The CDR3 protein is CASSSTGRIHEQYF. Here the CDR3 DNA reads TGTGCCAGCAGCTCAACAGGGCGGATCCACGAGCAGTACTTC.

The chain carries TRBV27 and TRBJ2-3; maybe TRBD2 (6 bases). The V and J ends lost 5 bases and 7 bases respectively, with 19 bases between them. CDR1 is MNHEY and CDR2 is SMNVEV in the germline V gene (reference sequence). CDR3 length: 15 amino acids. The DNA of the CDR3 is TGTGCCAGCAGTAATAGGTATGCTGCGGGAAATACGCAGTATTTT. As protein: CASSNRYAAGNTQYF.

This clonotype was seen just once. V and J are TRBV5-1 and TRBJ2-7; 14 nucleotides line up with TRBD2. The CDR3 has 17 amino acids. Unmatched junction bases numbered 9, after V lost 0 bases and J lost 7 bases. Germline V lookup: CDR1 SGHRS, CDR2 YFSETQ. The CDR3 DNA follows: TGCGCCAGCAGCTTGGGGGCCGGGACTAGCGGGAGTGGGGAGCAGTACTTC. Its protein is CASSLGAGTSGSGEQYF.

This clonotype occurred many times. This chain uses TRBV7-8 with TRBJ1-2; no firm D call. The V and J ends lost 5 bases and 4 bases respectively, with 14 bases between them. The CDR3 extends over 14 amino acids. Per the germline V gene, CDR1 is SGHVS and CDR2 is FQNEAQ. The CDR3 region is CASSASTGGYGYTF. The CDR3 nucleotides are TGTGCCAGCAGCGCCTCCACCGGTGGCTATGGCTACACCTTC.

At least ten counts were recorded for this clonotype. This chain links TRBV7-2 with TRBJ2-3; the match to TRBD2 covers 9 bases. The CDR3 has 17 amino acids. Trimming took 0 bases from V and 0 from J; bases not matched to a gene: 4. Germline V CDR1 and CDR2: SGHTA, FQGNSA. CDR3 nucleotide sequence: TGTGCCAGCAGCTTAGCAGGACTAGCGATTAGCACAGATACGCAGTATTTT. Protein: CASSLAGLAISTDTQYF.

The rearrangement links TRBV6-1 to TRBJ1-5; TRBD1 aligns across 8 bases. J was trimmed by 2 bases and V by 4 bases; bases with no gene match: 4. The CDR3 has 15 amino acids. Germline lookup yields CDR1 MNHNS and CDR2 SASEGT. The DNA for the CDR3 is TGTGCCAGCAGTGCCCCGACAGGGGGCAATCAGCCCCAGCATTTT. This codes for CASSAPTGGNQPQHF.

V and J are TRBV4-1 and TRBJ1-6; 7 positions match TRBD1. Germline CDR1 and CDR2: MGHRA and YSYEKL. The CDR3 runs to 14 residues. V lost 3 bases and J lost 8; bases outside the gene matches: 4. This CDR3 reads CASSQGQLHSPLHF. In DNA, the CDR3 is TGCGCCAGCAGCCAGGGACAGCTCCATTCACCCCTCCACTTT.

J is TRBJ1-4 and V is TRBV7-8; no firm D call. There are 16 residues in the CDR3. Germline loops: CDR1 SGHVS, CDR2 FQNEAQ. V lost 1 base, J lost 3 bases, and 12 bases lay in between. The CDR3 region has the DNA TGTGCCAGCAGCTTAGGAACAGTACCTTCTAATGAAAAACTGTTTTTT. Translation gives CASSLGTVPSNEKLFF.

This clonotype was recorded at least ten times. CDR3 in DNA: TGTGCCACGACCGGGACAGGGAACACTGAAGCTTTCTTT. It encodes CATTGTGNTEAFF. V gene TRBV27 combines with J gene TRBJ1-1; 8 bases match TRBD1. The CDR3 has 13 residues. The V gene's germline CDR1 is MNHEY and CDR2 SMNVEV (reference sequence). V was pared by 10 bases and J by 1 base, with 5 bases of the junction left unmatched.

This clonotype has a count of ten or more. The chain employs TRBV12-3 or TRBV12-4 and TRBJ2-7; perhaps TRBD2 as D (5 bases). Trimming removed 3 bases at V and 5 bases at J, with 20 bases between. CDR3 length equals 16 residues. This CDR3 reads CASSFFGLTGVDEQYF. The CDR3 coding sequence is TGTGCCAGCAGTTTTTTTGGACTCACCGGGGTTGACGAGCAGTACTTC.

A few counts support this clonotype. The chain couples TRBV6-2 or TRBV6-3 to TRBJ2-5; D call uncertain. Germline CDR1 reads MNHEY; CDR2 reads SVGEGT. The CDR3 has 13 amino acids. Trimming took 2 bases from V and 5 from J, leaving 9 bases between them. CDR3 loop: CASSYGLRETQYF. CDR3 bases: TGTGCCAGCAGTTACGGGCTGAGGGAGACCCAGTACTTC.

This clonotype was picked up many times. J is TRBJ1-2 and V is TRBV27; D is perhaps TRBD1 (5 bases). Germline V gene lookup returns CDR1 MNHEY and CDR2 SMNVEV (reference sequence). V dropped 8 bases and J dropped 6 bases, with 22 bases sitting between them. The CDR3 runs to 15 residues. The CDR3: CASSYTVGGFHGYTF. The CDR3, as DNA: TGTGCCAGCTCTTATACGGTGGGGGGTTTTCATGGCTACACCTTC.

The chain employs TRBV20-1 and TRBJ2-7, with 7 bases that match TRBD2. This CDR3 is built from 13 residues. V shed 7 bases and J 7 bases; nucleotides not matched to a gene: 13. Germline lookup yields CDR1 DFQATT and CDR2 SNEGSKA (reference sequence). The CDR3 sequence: CSVVMAGVGEQYF. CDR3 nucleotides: TGCAGTGTTGTCATGGCGGGAGTGGGGGAGCAGTACTTC.

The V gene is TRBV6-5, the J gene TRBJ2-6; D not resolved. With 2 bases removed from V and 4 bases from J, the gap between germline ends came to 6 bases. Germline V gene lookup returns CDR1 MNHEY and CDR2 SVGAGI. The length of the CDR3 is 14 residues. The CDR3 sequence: CASSYVAGANVLTF. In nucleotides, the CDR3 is TGTGCCAGCAGTTACGTGGCGGGGGCCAACGTCCTGACTTTC.

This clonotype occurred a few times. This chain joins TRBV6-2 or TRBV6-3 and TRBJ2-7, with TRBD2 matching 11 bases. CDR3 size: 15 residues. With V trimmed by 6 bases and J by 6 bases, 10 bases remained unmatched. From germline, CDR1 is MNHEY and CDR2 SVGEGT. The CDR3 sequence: CASSSTSGSNSEQYF. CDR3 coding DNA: TGTGCCAGCAGCTCCACTAGCGGGAGTAACAGCGAGCAGTACTTC.

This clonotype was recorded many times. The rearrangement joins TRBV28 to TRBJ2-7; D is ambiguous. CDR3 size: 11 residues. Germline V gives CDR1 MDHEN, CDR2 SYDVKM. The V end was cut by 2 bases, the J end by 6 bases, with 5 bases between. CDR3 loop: CASSLTSEQYF. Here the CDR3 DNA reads TGTGCCAGCAGTTTAACGTCCGAGCAGTACTTC.

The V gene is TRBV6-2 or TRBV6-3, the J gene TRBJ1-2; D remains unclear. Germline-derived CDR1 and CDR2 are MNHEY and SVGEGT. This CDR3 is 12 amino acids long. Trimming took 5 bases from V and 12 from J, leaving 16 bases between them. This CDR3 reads CASSDGRRVNTF. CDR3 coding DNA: TGTGCCAGCAGTGACGGACGGCGAGTCAACACCTTC.

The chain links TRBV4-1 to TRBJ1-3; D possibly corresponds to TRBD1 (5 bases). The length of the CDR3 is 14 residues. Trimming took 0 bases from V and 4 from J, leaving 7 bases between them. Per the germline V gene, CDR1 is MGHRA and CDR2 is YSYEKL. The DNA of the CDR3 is TGCGCCAGCAGCCAAGACTGGGGGGGAAACACCATATATTTT. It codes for CASSQDWGGNTIYF.

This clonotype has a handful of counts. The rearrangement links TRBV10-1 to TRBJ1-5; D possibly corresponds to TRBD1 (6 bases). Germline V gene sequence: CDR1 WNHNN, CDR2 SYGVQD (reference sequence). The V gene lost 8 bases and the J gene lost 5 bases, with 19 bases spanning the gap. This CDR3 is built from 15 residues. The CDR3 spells CASCPDDRIYQPQHF. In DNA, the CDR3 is TGCGCCAGCTGTCCGGATGACAGGATCTATCAGCCCCAGCATTTT.

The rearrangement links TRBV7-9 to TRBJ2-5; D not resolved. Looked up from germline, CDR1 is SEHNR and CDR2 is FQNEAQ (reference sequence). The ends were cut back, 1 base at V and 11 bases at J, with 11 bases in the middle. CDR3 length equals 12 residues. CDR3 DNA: TGTGCCAGCAGCTTAGACGGTTGGATACAGTACTTC. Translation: CASSLDGWIQYF.

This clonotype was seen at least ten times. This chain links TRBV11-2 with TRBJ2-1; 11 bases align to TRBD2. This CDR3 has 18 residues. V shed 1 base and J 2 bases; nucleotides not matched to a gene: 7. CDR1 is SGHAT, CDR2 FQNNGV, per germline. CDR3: CASSLGRLAGGPYNEQFF. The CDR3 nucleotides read TGTGCCAGCAGCTTAGGGAGGTTAGCGGGAGGGCCCTACAATGAGCAGTTCTTC.

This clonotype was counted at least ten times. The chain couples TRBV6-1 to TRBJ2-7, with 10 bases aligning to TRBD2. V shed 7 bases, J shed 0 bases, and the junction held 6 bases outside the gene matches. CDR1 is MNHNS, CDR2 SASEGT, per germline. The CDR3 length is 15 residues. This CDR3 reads CASKLGLADSYEQYF. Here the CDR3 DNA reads TGTGCCAGCAAACTTGGACTAGCGGACTCCTACGAGCAGTACTTC.

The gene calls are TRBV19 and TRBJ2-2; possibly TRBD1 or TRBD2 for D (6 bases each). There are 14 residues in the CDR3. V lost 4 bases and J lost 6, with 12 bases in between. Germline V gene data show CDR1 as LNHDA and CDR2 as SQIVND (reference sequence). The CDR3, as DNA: TGTGCCAGTAGTACGTCGGGGGCTGCCGGGGAGCTGTTTTTT. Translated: CASSTSGAAGELFF.

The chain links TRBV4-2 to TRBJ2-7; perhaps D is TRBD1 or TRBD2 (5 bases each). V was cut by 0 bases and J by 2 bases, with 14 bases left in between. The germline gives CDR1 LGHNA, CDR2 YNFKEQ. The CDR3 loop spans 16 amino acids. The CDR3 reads CASSQDGTGRTYEQYF. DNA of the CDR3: TGTGCCAGCAGCCAAGATGGAACGGGACGGACCTACGAGCAGTACTTC.

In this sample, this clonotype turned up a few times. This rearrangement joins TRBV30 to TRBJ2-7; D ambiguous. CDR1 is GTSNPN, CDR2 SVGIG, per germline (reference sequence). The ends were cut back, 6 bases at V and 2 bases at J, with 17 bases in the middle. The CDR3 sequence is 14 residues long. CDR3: CACRLFGYAYEQYF. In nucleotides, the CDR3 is TGTGCCTGCCGCCTCTTTGGGTACGCCTACGAGCAGTACTTC. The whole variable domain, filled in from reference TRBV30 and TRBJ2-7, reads SQTIHQWPATLVQPVGSPLSLECTVEGTSNPNLYWYRQAAGRGLQLLFYSVGIGQISSEVPQNLSASRPQDRQFILSSKKLLLSDSGFYLCACRLFGYAYEQYFGPGTRLTVT.

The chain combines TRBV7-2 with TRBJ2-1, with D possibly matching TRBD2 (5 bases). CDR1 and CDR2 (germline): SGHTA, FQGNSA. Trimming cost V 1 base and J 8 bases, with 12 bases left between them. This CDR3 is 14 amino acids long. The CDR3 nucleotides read TGTGCCAGCAGCTTAGGGGGTAGCGTCCATGAGCAGTTCTTC. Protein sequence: CASSLGGSVHEQFF.